A selection of T cell receptor beta chains follows, all from one sample in a study of blood T cell repertoires in COVID-19. Method: immunoSEQ multiplex PCR; TCRdb's copy keeps in-frame clones and lacks some. Found here are some 190,000 clones, about 85% of them singletons; the top ten hold approximately 5%. Specimen: peripheral blood. All receptors derive from a woman of 80 years or more with acute or convalescent COVID-19. CDR3s include the opening cysteine and the closing phenylalanine or tryptophan.

v_call cdr3_aa
TRBV6-4 CASRGLANAGELFF
TRBV7-9 CASSLSGGAGGYTF
TRBV18 CASSPFQALASGNTIYF
TRBV5-5 CASSLGALDRDTQYF
TRBV5-4 CASTKDRRNEKLFF
TRBV7-9 CASSLSEGVYGYTF
TRBV28 CASRRGSGNTIYF
TRBV7-8 CASSDRDRAGKLFF
TRBV6-6 CASRRDNSYEQYF
TRBV2 CASRLGQDNQPQHF
TRBV5-4 CASSRTSGHYNEQFF
TRBV3-1/TRBV3-2 CASSLTGGREKLFF
TRBV9 CASSDPSGRAGEQFF
TRBV28 CASSPPGTGGINYGYTF
TRBV3-1/TRBV3-2 CASSQAWREDGETQYF
TRBV5-1 CASSSVWTGGGTEAFF
TRBV2 CASGVGVGELFF
TRBV28 CASKQGGAEAINGYTF
TRBV3-1/TRBV3-2 CASSQAGTYGGTQYF
TRBV7-3 CASSLTGGGSDTQYF
TRBV7-2 CASSALGGLGAFF
TRBV29-1 CSVVGHEYNEQFF
TRBV6-5 CASYNPGQRAGYTF